The 22 T cell receptor beta chains given below trace back to one sample, sequenced in a study of preoperative IRX-2 immunotherapy in early breast cancer. Assay used: immunoSEQ multiplex PCR; TCRdb lists only in-frame clones, some missing. The sample contains under 40,000 clones, roughly 91% of which appear only once. Stated treatment: preoperative locoregional IRX-2 cytokine immunotherapy. Source: tumor tissue, taken after IRX-2 immunotherapy. These receptors all stem from a human donor with breast cancer.

This chain uses TRBV7-4 with TRBJ1-1; D is unresolved. Trimming removed 5 bases from V and 1 base from J, with 8 bases in between. Germline lookup yields CDR1 SGHVT and CDR2 SQSDAQ. CDR3 length equals 13 residues. The CDR3 DNA sequence: TGTGCCAGCAGCCAAGCGACGAACACTGAAGCTTTCTTT. It is translated as CASSQATNTEAFF.

CDR3 sequence: CASSLTGAGELFF. The DNA for the CDR3 is TGTGCCAGCAGCTTAACTGGGGCCGGGGAGCTGTTTTTT. V gene TRBV7-8 combines with J gene TRBJ2-2, with D uncertain. The germline V gene encodes CDR1 SGHVS and CDR2 FQNEAQ. The CDR3 extends over 13 amino acids. Trimming shortened V by 2 bases and J by 6 bases, and 7 bases separated the two germline ends.

V usage is TRBV6-8 and J usage is TRBJ2-1; D is possibly TRBD1 (6 bases). The V gene's germline CDR1 is MNHGY and CDR2 SAAAGT. This CDR3 has 17 residues. The V end lost 0 bases, the J end lost 2 bases, and 14 bases lay between the germline ends. CDR3 in DNA: TGTGCCAGCAGTTACTCCCCCACAGGGATGGCCTACAATGAGCAGTTCTTC. It codes for CASSYSPTGMAYNEQFF.

The rearrangement joins TRBV6-8 to TRBJ2-2; D unclear. The CDR3 sequence is 16 residues long. The germline V and J ends were trimmed by 5 bases and 4 bases, with 17 bases remaining between them. From germline, CDR1 is MNHGY and CDR2 SAAAGT. CDR3 in amino acids: CASSGDSNTVTGELFF. The CDR3 DNA is TGTGCCAGCAGTGGCGACTCCAATACCGTCACCGGGGAGCTGTTTTTT.

The chain couples TRBV23-1 to TRBJ1-2; TRBD1 agrees at 7 bases. TRBV23-1 is identified as an open reading frame with a role that is uncertain. V gave up 6 bases and J gave up 6 bases; unmatched junction bases: 7. The CDR3 has 13 amino acids. The CDR3, as DNA: TGCGCCAGCAGGCAGACAGGGAGTAATGGCTACACCTTC. Residues: CASRQTGSNGYTF.

V usage is TRBV19 and J usage is TRBJ2-5; 10 bases match TRBD2. CDR1 is LNHDA, CDR2 SQIVND, per germline (reference sequence). This CDR3 has 15 amino acids. The trim removed 1 base at V and 5 bases at J, leaving 4 bases unmatched. CDR3 coding DNA: TGTGCCAGTAGTATAGGGACTAGCGGCCGGGAGACCCAGTACTTC. Encoded protein: CASSIGTSGRETQYF. The full variable domain, rest sourced from reference TRBV19 and TRBJ2-5, is DGGITQSPKYLFRKEGQNVTLSCEQNLNHDAMYWYRQDPGQGLRLIYYSQIVNDFQKGDIAEGYSVSREKKESFPLTVTSAQKNPTAFYLCASSIGTSGRETQYFGPGTRLLVL.

The chain is built from TRBV6-8 and TRBJ1-5; TRBD1 matches at 9 bases. V dropped 7 bases and J dropped 7; count of bases not matched to a gene: 8. Germline CDR1 reads MNHGY; CDR2 reads SAAAGT. CDR3 size: 14 residues. The CDR3 DNA reads as TGTGCCAGCACGAGGACAGGGGTCAACCAGCCCCAGCATTTT. Translating it yields CASTRTGVNQPQHF.

V gene TRBV6-8 combines with J gene TRBJ1-4; D is ambiguous. V was trimmed by 6 bases and J by 10 bases, leaving 18 bases between them. The CDR3 has 14 residues. Per germline, CDR1 MNHGY and CDR2 SAAAGT. The DNA of the CDR3 is TGTGCCAGCAGACCCTGGAGAAGGGCGGGAAAACTGTTTTTT. Translated, it gives CASRPWRRAGKLFF.

J is TRBJ1-1 and V is TRBV6-8, with D perhaps TRBD1 (5 bases). The CDR3 length is 15 residues. The germline V gene has CDR1 MNHGY and CDR2 SAAAGT. V lost 7 bases, J lost 4 bases, and 19 bases lay in between. CDR3 in amino acids: CASTTWPRARTEAFF. The CDR3 DNA is TGTGCCAGCACCACCTGGCCCAGGGCGCGCACTGAAGCTTTCTTT.

The chain uses TRBV6-8 and TRBJ1-4, with D possibly matching TRBD1 (5 bases). There are 13 residues in the CDR3. Trimming took off 5 bases at V and 8 bases at J, with 12 bases between the two ends. Germline V gene data show CDR1 as MNHGY and CDR2 as SAAAGT. CDR3 DNA: TGTGCCAGCAGTCGGGACCTGGGAGAAAAACTGTTTTTT. It is translated as CASSRDLGEKLFF.

The chain is built from TRBV11-3 and TRBJ2-1; weak D call: TRBD2 (6 bases). V was pared by 5 bases and J by 1 base, with 12 bases between. The germline V gene encodes CDR1 SGHNT and CDR2 YENEEA. The CDR3 consists of 15 residues. DNA of the CDR3: TGTGCCAGCAGCCAATTAGCGGTTTCCTACAATGAGCAGTTCTTC. Amino acids: CASSQLAVSYNEQFF.

As DNA, the CDR3 is TGTGCCAGCAGTTACTCGACTTCGGATAATGAGCAGTTCTTC. Its protein is CASSYSTSDNEQFF. The chain employs TRBV6-8 and TRBJ2-1; D not resolved. Trimming removed 0 bases from V and 7 bases from J, with 10 bases in between. This CDR3 is 14 amino acids long. Germline V CDR1 and CDR2: MNHGY, SAAAGT.

The chain links TRBV19 to TRBJ2-4; D possibly corresponds to TRBD1 (5 bases). V lost 3 bases, J lost 2 bases, and 14 bases lay in between. CDR1 LNHDA and CDR2 SQIVND come from the germline V gene (reference sequence). This CDR3 is built from 16 residues. CDR3 bases: TGTGCCAGTAGTATCCCCACAACAGGAACCAAAAACATTCAGTACTTC. Translated: CASSIPTTGTKNIQYF.

This sequence joins TRBV7-8 and TRBJ2-3, with 8 bases aligning to TRBD2. The length of the CDR3 is 16 residues. The V gene end was trimmed by 4 bases and the J gene end by 7 bases; junction bases not matched to a gene: 13. Germline V CDR1 and CDR2: SGHVS, FQNEAQ. CDR3 nucleotide sequence: TGTGCCAGCAGCTCGCACCCGGGACTAGTTAGAAATACGCAGTATTTT. Its translation is CASSSHPGLVRNTQYF.

The chain links TRBV23-1 to TRBJ2-2; 7 bases agree with TRBD1. TRBV23-1 counts as an open reading frame of uncertain function. CDR3 length: 14 amino acids. V dropped 6 bases and J dropped 6; count of bases not matched to a gene: 7. This CDR3 reads CASSHSQGAGELFF. As DNA, the CDR3 is TGCGCCAGCAGCCACTCGCAGGGGGCCGGGGAGCTGTTTTTT.

The genes are TRBV11-3 and TRBJ1-2; D is perhaps TRBD1 (6 bases). Trimming shortened V by 1 base and J by 8 bases, and 14 bases separated the two germline ends. The CDR3 has 14 amino acids. Germline lookup yields CDR1 SGHNT and CDR2 YENEEA. CDR3 sequence reads: CASSLVRGGEGYTF. In DNA form, the CDR3 reads TGTGCCAGCAGCTTAGTTAGGGGGGGCGAAGGCTACACCTTC.

This clone was observed a few times. The rearrangement uses TRBV6-8 and TRBJ1-2, with no clear D. Germline V gives CDR1 MNHGY, CDR2 SAAAGT. V was trimmed by 5 bases and J by 0 bases, leaving 16 bases between them. The CDR3 is 16 amino acids. The CDR3 sequence is CASSPKYHSANYGYTF. The CDR3 DNA follows: TGTGCCAGCAGTCCCAAATACCACTCAGCTAACTATGGCTACACCTTC.

The genes are TRBV30 and TRBJ1-2; D is ambiguous. CDR3 length equals 12 residues. CDR1 is GTSNPN and CDR2 is SVGIG in the germline V gene (reference sequence). V gave up 3 bases and J gave up 5 bases, with 10 bases separating them. The CDR3 loop is CAWRRFGYGYTF. The CDR3 DNA reads TGTGCCTGGAGAAGGTTCGGTTATGGCTACACCTTC.

The rearrangement uses TRBV7-6 and TRBJ2-7, with 10 bases matching TRBD2. The CDR3 runs 15 residues. V was clipped by 5 bases and J by 5 bases; unmatched bases: 9. Per the germline V gene, CDR1 is SGHVS and CDR2 is FNYEAQ. CDR3 nucleotides: TGTGCCAGCAGCACCGGGACTAGCGTTGTGAACGAGCAGTACTTC. Its protein is CASSTGTSVVNEQYF.

V usage is TRBV6-8 and J usage is TRBJ1-1; a possible D gene is TRBD1 (5 bases). This CDR3 comprises 13 residues. CDR1 and CDR2 from the germline V gene are MNHGY and SAAAGT. Trimming took 7 bases from V and 1 from J, leaving 10 bases between them. CDR3 region: CASILTGNTEAFF. The CDR3 DNA follows: TGTGCCAGCATTTTAACAGGGAACACTGAAGCTTTCTTT.

The V call is TRBV19, the J call TRBJ1-2; D not certain. V lost 5 bases and J lost 8, with 18 bases in between. From germline, CDR1 is LNHDA and CDR2 SQIVND (reference sequence). CDR3 length: 14 amino acids. CDR3 nucleotides: TGTGCCAGTAGTCTGGCCCTCGTCGACCGGGGCTACACCTTC. Its translation: CASSLALVDRGYTF.

The chain uses TRBV18 and TRBJ1-1; D gene unclear. The germline V gene encodes CDR1 KGHSH and CDR2 LQKENI. This CDR3 contains 13 residues. V was shortened by 2 bases and J by 1 base, with 5 bases between the two germline ends. CDR3: CASSPSPNTEAFF. CDR3 DNA: TGTGCCAGCTCACCATCCCCGAACACTGAAGCTTTCTTT.